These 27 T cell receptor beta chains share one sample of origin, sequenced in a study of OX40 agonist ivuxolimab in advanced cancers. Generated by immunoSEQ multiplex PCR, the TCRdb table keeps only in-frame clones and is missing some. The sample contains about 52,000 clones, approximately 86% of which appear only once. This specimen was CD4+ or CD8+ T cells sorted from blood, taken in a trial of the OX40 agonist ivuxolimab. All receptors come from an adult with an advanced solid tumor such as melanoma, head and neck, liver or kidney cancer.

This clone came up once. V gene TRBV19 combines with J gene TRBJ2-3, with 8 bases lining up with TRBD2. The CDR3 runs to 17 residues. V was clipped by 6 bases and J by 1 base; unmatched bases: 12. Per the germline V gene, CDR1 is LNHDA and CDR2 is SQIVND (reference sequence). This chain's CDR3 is CASSLTFQAGGTDTQYF. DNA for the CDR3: TGTGCCAGTAGCCTCACCTTCCAAGCGGGGGGCACAGATACGCAGTATTTT.

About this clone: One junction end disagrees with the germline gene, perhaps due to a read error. Here the CDR3 reads CASGDPRREAFF. In DNA, the CDR3 is TGCGCCAGCGGTGACCCCCGGAGGGAAGCTTTCTTT. The genes are TRBV10-1 and TRBJ1-1; D gene ambiguous. CDR1 is WNHNN, CDR2 SYGVQD, per germline (reference sequence). This CDR3 spans 12 amino acids.

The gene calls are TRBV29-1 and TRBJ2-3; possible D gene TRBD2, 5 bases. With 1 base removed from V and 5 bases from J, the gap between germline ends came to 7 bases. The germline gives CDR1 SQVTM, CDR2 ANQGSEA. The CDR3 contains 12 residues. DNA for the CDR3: TGCAGCGTTGAAGGGACTGGAGATACGCAGTATTTT. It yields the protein CSVEGTGDTQYF.

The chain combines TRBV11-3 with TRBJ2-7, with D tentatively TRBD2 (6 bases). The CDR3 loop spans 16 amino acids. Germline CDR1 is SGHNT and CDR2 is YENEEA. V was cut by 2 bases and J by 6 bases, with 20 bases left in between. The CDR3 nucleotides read TGTGCCAGCAGCTTAATGGTACGGACTATGGCACCCGAGCAGTACTTC. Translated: CASSLMVRTMAPEQYF.

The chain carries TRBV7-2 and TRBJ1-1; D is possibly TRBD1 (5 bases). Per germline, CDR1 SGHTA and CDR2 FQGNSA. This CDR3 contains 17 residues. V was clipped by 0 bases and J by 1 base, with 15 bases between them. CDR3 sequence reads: CASSLALGAGWNTEAFF. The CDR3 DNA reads TGTGCCAGCAGCTTAGCGTTAGGGGCAGGGTGGAACACTGAAGCTTTCTTT.

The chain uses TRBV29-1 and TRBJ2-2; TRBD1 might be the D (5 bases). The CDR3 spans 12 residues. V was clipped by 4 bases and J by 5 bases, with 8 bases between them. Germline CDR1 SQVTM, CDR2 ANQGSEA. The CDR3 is CSVVSGTGELFF. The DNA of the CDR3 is TGCAGCGTTGTTTCAGGGACCGGGGAGCTGTTTTTT.

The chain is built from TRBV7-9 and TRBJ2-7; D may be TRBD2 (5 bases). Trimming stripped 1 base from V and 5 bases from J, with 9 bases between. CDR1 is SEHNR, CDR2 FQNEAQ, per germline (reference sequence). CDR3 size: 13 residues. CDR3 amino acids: CASSLVLEDEQYF. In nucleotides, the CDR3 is TGTGCCAGCAGCTTAGTTTTGGAGGACGAGCAGTACTTC.

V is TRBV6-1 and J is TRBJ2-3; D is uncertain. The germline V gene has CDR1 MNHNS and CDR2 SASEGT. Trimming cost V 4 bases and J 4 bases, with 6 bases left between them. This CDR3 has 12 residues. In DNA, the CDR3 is TGTGCCAGCAGTGGCGTGTCAGATACGCAGTATTTT. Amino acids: CASSGVSDTQYF.

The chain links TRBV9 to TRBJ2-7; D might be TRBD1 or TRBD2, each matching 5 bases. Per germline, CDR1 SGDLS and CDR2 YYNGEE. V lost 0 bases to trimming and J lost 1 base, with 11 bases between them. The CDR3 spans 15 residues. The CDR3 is CASSVGDLSSYEQYF. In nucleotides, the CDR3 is TGTGCCAGCAGCGTAGGGGACCTGAGTTCCTACGAGCAGTACTTC.

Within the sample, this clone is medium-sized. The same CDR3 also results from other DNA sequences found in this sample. The CDR3 reads CASSLDSSYEQYF. The DNA of the CDR3 is TGTGCCAGTAGTTTGGACAGCTCCTACGAGCAGTACTTC. The chain carries TRBV19 and TRBJ2-7; D is perhaps TRBD1 (6 bases). The germline CDR1 and CDR2 sequences are LNHDA and SQIVND (reference sequence). Trimming shortened V by 5 bases and J by 0 bases, and 8 bases separated the two germline ends. This CDR3 has 13 amino acids.

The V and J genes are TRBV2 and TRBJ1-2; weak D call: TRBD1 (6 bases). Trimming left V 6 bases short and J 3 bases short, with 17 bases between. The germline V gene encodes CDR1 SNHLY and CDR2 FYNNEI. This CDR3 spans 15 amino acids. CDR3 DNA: TGTGCCAGCAGCTCCGGACAGTCTGGTGACTATGGCTACACCTTC. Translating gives CASSSGQSGDYGYTF.

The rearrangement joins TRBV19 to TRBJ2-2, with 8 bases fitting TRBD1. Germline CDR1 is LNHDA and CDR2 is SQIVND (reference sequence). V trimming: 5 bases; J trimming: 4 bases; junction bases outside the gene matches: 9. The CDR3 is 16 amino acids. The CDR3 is CASSEPGQVFTGELFF. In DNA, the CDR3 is TGTGCCAGTAGTGAACCGGGACAGGTTTTCACCGGGGAGCTGTTTTTT.

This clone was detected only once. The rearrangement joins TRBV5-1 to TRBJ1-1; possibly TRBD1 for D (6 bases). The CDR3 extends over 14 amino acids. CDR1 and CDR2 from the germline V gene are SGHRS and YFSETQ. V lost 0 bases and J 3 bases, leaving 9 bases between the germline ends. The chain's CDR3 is CASSLGAGDTEAFF. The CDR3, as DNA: TGCGCCAGCAGCTTGGGGGCAGGGGACACTGAAGCTTTCTTT. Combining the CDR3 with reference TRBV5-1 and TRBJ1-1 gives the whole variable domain KAGVTQTPRYLIKTRGQQVTLSCSPISGHRSVSWYQQTPGQGLQFLFEYFSETQRNKGNFPGRFSGRQFSNSRSEMNVSTLELGDSALYLCASSLGAGDTEAFFGQGTRLTVV.

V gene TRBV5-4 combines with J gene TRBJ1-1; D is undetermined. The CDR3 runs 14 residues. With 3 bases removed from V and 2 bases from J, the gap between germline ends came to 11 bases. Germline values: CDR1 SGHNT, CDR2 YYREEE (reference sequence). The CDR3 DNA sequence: TGTGCCAGCAGCTGGCCGGGCACCAACACTGAAGCTTTCTTT. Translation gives CASSWPGTNTEAFF.

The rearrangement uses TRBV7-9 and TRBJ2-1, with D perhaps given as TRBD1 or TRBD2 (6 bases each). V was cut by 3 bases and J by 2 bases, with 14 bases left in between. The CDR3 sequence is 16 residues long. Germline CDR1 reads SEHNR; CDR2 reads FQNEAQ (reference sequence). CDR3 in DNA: TGTGCCAGCAGCTTTGTCGTACGGGGGCCCTACAATGAGCAGTTCTTC. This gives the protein CASSFVVRGPYNEQFF.

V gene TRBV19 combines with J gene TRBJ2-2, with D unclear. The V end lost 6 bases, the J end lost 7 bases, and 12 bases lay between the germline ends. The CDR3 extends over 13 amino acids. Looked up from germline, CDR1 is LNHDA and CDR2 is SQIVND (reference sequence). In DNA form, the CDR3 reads TGTGCCAGTAGCCCGATTACGTTCGGGGAGCTGTTTTTT. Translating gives CASSPITFGELFF.

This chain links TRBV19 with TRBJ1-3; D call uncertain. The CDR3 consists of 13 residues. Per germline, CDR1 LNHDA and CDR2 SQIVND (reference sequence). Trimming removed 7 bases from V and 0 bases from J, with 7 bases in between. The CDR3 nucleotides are TGTGCCAGTAAGTGGGGCTCTGGAAACACCATATATTTT. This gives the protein CASKWGSGNTIYF.

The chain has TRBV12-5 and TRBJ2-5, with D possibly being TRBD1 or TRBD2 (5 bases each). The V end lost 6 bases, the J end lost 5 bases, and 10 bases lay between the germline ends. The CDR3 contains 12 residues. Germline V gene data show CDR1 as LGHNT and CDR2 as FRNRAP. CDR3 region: CASGGEGETQYF. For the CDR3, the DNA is TGTGCTAGTGGGGGTGAGGGGGAGACCCAGTACTTC. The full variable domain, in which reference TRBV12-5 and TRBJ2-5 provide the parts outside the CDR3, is DARVTQTPRHKVTEMGQEVTMRCQPILGHNTVFWYRQTMMQGLELLAYFRNRAPLDDSGMPKDRFSAEMPDATLATLKIQPSEPRDSAVYFCASGGEGETQYFGPGTRLLVL.

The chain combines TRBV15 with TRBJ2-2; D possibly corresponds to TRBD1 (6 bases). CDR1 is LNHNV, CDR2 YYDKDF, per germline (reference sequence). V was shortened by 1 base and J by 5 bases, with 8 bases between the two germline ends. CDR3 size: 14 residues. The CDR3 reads CATSRVQGTGELFF. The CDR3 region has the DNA TGTGCCACCAGCAGAGTACAGGGTACCGGGGAGCTGTTTTTT.

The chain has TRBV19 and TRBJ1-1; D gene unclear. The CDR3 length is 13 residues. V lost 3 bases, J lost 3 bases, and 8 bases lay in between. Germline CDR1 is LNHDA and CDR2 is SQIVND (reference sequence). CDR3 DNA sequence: TGTGCCAGTAGTATCTTTGGAGACACTGAAGCTTTCTTT. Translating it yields CASSIFGDTEAFF.

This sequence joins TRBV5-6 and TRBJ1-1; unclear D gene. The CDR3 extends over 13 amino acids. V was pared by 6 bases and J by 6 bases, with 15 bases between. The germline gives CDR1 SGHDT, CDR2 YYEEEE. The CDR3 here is CASINFPLAEAFF. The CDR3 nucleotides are TGTGCCAGCATCAATTTTCCCCTAGCTGAAGCTTTCTTT. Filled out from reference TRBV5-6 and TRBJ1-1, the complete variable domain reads DAGVTQSPTHLIKTRGQQVTLRCSPKSGHDTVSWYQQALGQGPQFIFQYYEEEERQRGNFPDRFSGHQFPNYSSELNVNALLLGDSALYLCASINFPLAEAFFGQGTRLTVV.

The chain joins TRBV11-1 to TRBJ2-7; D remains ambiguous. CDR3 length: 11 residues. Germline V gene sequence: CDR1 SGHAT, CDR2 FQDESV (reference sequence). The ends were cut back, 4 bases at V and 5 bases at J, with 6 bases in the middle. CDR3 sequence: CASSSGDEQYF. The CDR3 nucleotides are TGTGCCAGCAGCTCTGGGGACGAGCAGTACTTC.

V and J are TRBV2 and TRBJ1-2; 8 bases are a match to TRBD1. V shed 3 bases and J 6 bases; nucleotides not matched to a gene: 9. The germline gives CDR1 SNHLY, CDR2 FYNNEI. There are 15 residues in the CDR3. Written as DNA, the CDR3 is TGTGCCAGCAGTGACCCCGGACAGGGTCAAAATGGCTACACCTTC. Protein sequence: CASSDPGQGQNGYTF.

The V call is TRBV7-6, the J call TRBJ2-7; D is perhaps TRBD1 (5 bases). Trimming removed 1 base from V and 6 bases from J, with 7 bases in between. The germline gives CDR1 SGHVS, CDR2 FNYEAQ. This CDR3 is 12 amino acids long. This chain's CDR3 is CASSLGGGEQYF. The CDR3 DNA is TGTGCCAGCAGCTTAGGGGGCGGCGAGCAGTACTTC.

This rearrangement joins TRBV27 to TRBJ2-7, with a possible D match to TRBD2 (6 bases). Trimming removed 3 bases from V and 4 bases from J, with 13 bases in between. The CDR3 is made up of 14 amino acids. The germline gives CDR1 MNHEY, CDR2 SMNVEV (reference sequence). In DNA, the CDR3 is TGTGCCAGCAGTTTTCAGGGAGGAGGATACGAGCAGTACTTC. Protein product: CASSFQGGGYEQYF.

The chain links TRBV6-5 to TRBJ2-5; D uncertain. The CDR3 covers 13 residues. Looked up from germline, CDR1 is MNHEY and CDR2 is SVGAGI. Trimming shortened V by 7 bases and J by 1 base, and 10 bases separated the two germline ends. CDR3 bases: TGTGCCAGCACCAGCGACGGCCAAGAGACCCAGTACTTC. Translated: CASTSDGQETQYF.

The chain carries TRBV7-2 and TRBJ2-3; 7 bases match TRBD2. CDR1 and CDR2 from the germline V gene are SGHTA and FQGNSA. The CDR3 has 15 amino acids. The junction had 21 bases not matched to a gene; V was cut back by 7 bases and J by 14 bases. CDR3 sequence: CASTSLGGTRDYWYF. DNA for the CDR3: TGTGCCAGCACCTCCCTGGGAGGAACGCGGGACTACTGGTATTTT.